Listed here are 13 T cell receptor beta chains from one sample, sequenced in a study of T cell responses to AZD1222 COVID-19 vaccine. The repertoire was sequenced with immunoSEQ multiplex PCR; TCRdb's copy has only in-frame clones and lacks some. Here the sample spans roughly 98,000 clones, approximately 88% being singletons. The sample consisted of peripheral blood, taken 28 days after the second AZD1222 dose. These receptors originate from an adult who received the AZD1222 COVID-19 vaccine.

The rearrangement uses TRBV19 and TRBJ2-3, with D hard to call. The germline gives CDR1 LNHDA, CDR2 SQIVND (reference sequence). Deletions cut 7 bases from V and 2 bases from J, with 13 bases between. CDR3 length: 14 amino acids. This chain's CDR3 is CASKQQKVTDTQYF. In nucleotides, the CDR3 is TGTGCCAGTAAACAACAAAAGGTCACAGATACGCAGTATTTT. Variable domain in full (rest from reference TRBV19 and TRBJ2-3): DGGITQSPKYLFRKEGQNVTLSCEQNLNHDAMYWYRQDPGQGLRLIYYSQIVNDFQKGDIAEGYSVSREKKESFPLTVTSAQKNPTAFYLCASKQQKVTDTQYFGPGTRLTVL.

This sequence joins TRBV3-1 (or the pseudogene TRBV3-2) and TRBJ1-1; D perhaps matches TRBD1 (5 bases). With 5 bases removed from V and 1 base from J, the gap between germline ends came to 8 bases. The CDR3 is 13 residues long. Germline V lookup: CDR1 LGHDT, CDR2 YNNKEL (reference sequence). In DNA form, the CDR3 reads TGTGCCAGCAGCTTCGGACAGAACACTGAAGCTTTCTTT. It codes for CASSFGQNTEAFF.

The chain joins TRBV9 to TRBJ1-5, with D uncertain. The V and J ends lost 3 bases and 5 bases respectively, with 6 bases between them. Per the germline V gene, CDR1 is SGDLS and CDR2 is YYNGEE. This CDR3 comprises 12 residues. CDR3 region: CASSADYQPQHF. In nucleotides, the CDR3 is TGTGCCAGCAGCGCCGACTATCAGCCCCAGCATTTT.

This sequence joins TRBV12-3 or TRBV12-4 and TRBJ2-7; D ambiguous. The CDR3 runs 13 residues. Trimming took off 2 bases at V and 3 bases at J, with 8 bases between the two ends. In DNA, the CDR3 is TGTGCCAGCAGTTTACTCGGCAGCTACGAGCAGTACTTC. Translating gives CASSLLGSYEQYF.

The V call is TRBV2, the J call TRBJ2-1; D possibly corresponds to TRBD2 (5 bases). The CDR3 is 13 amino acids. Trimming pared 7 bases from V and 9 bases from J, leaving 16 bases between. Germline CDR1 SNHLY, CDR2 FYNNEI. DNA of the CDR3: TGTGCCAGCACCGGAGGTCCCACGGGTGAGCAGTTCTTC. Its protein product is CASTGGPTGEQFF. The complete variable domain, with remaining parts taken from reference TRBV2 and TRBJ2-1, reads EPEVTQTPSHQVTQMGQEVILRCVPISNHLYFYWYRQILGQKVEFLVSFYNNEISEKSEIFDDQFSVERPDGSNFTLKIRSTKLEDSAMYFCASTGGPTGEQFFGPGTRLTVL.

The gene calls are TRBV2 and TRBJ2-2, with unresolved D. There are 16 residues in the CDR3. V was cut by 4 bases and J by 0 bases, with 12 bases left in between. The germline CDR1 and CDR2 sequences are SNHLY and FYNNEI. CDR3 protein: CASSGSGVPNTGELFF. CDR3 in DNA: TGTGCCAGCAGTGGTTCTGGGGTGCCGAACACCGGGGAGCTGTTTTTT.

This chain connects TRBV11-3 to TRBJ1-4, with 7 bases matching TRBD1. J was trimmed by 7 bases and V by 2 bases; bases with no gene match: 7. The CDR3 length is 15 residues. Germline CDR1 is SGHNT and CDR2 is YENEEA. In DNA, the CDR3 is TGTGCCAGCAGCTTAAGGATCAGGGGGGTTGAAAAACTGTTTTTT. Amino acid sequence: CASSLRIRGVEKLFF.

The chain joins TRBV5-4 to TRBJ2-7; 12 bases agree with TRBD2. The CDR3 has 15 amino acids. The germline V gene has CDR1 SGHNT and CDR2 YYREEE (reference sequence). Trimming took 3 bases from V and 6 from J; bases not matched to a gene: 7. The CDR3 reads CASSSLAGGNSEQYF. As DNA, the CDR3 is TGTGCCAGCAGCTCCCTAGCGGGGGGGAACTCCGAGCAGTACTTC.

This clone was counted between two and nine times. The rearrangement uses TRBV29-1 and TRBJ2-2, with 9 bases lining up with TRBD2. Losses at the gene ends were 6 bases for V and 6 bases for J; bases not matched to a gene: 8. CDR3 size: 14 residues. The V gene's germline CDR1 is SQVTM and CDR2 ANQGSEA. The CDR3 DNA follows: TGCAGCGTGGGACTAGCACTGGGCGCCGGGGAGCTGTTTTTT. Encoded protein: CSVGLALGAGELFF.

The chain has TRBV19 and TRBJ1-6, with D possibly TRBD1 on 6 matching bases. Germline values: CDR1 LNHDA, CDR2 SQIVND (reference sequence). CDR3 length: 17 amino acids. Trimming pared 5 bases from V and 7 bases from J, leaving 21 bases between. Written as DNA, the CDR3 is TGTGCCAGTAGTCCGCTCACATACCGGGACAAAAATTCACCCCTCCACTTT. Translating it yields CASSPLTYRDKNSPLHF.

CDR3 region: CASSPLPGPSGYTF. As DNA, the CDR3 is TGTGCCAGCAGCCCCCTACCCGGGCCCTCTGGCTACACCTTC. This chain uses TRBV6-5 with TRBJ1-2; D unresolved. Germline-derived CDR1 and CDR2 are MNHEY and SVGAGI. The CDR3 loop spans 14 amino acids. The germline V and J ends were trimmed by 6 bases and 7 bases, with 18 bases remaining between them.

The V call is TRBV7-9, the J call TRBJ1-1; TRBD1 matches 9 bases. V lost 5 bases and J lost 5; bases outside the gene matches: 9. CDR1 and CDR2 from the germline V gene are SEHNR and FQNEAQ (reference sequence). This CDR3 spans 15 amino acids. The CDR3 nucleotides read TGTGCCAGCAGCCCCCGGACAGGGGTTATGACTGAAGCTTTCTTT. It translates to CASSPRTGVMTEAFF.

This chain uses TRBV12-5 with TRBJ2-7; 8 nucleotides match TRBD2. The CDR3 has 16 residues. CDR1 is LGHNT, CDR2 FRNRAP, per germline. J was trimmed by 6 bases and V by 0 bases; bases with no gene match: 10. This chain's CDR3 is CASGLVGQLAVREQYF. The CDR3 DNA is TGTGCTAGTGGTTTGGTAGGACAACTAGCGGTACGCGAGCAGTACTTC.